The source of this T cell receptor (beta chain) is a study of blood T cell repertoires in COVID-19. Overall study context: In each case, the material was cDNA or gDNA derived from T cells, B-cell-depleted T cells, or PBMCs.

Per the original data handling: For nucleated cells, counts were estimated from reference gene primer amplification. The data were produced by immunoSEQ multiplex PCR, yet TCRdb's version contains in-frame clones alone and is incomplete. V, J and clone size are taken as reported in that table, and D and trimming were inferred from the DNA itself. The repertoire holds approximately 97,000 clones, with around 86% as singletons. V dropped 5 bases and J dropped 1 base, with 7 bases sitting between them. This CDR3 is built from 13 residues. Germline V gene data show CDR1 as LNHDA and CDR2 as SQIVND (reference sequence).

The origin of this receptor is a man aged 45-65 years with active or convalescent COVID-19. The chain combines TRBV19 with TRBJ2-3, with D perhaps TRBD1 (6 bases). Input material: peripheral blood. The CDR3 is CASSSGGTDTQYF. DNA of the CDR3: TGTGCCAGTAGTTCAGGGGGCACAGATACGCAGTATTTT.